These 3 T cell receptor beta chains came from one sample sequenced in a study of siplizumab effects on memory and regulatory T cells (dated by TCRdb to about 2019). Library preparation was by the immunoSEQ multiplex PCR assay. Imported from immuneACCESS, the table was reduced by TCRdb to in-frame sequences with V and J called. These copies leave out some clones; in studies compared against another copy, an unresolved V gene accounts for under half, and the cause of the remainder is not known. Within this sample are roughly 120,000 clones, with over 85% of them counted one time only. Jointly, the top ten make up 1.3% of the sample. What was sequenced was CD4+ T cells sorted from blood. The source is a human donor in good health.

CDR3 sequence: CASSILGSNGYTF. For the CDR3, the DNA is TGTGCCAGTAGTATACTGGGTTCAAATGGCTACACCTTC. The gene calls are TRBV19 and TRBJ1-2; D remains ambiguous. Between the trimmed V and J ends, which lost 2 bases and 6 bases, there was a span of 10 bases. CDR1 is LNHDA and CDR2 is SQIVND in the germline V gene (reference sequence). CDR3 length: 13 residues.

V usage is TRBV11-2 and J usage is TRBJ2-5, with D possibly matching TRBD2 (6 bases). CDR1 is SGHAT, CDR2 FQNNGV, per germline. The CDR3 consists of 13 residues. Deletions cut 5 bases from V and 5 bases from J, with 12 bases between. The CDR3 region is CASSPPAGETQYF. DNA for the CDR3: TGTGCCAGCAGCCCTCCGGCGGGGGAGACCCAGTACTTC.

The CDR3 nucleotides are TGTGCCAGCATGGCCCGGAGCTCCTACAATGAGCAGTTCTTC. Translating it yields CASMARSSYNEQFF. This chain uses TRBV6-1 with TRBJ2-1, with unresolved D. V gave up 7 bases and J gave up 0 bases, with 10 bases separating them. Germline assignment: CDR1 MNHNS and CDR2 SASEGT. The CDR3 is made up of 14 amino acids.